This T cell receptor beta chain was retrieved from a study of shared clonotypes between healthy human individuals. Looking at the study overall: Each donor had three CD4 naive, three CD4 memory, two CD8 naive and one CD8 memory plate.

As to this clone: The antigen remains unidentified. At the DNA level, this CDR3 is encoded by other sequences in the same sample as well.

Libraries were prepared by immunoSEQ multiplex PCR; TCRdb keeps only in-frame clonotypes and omits some of them. The sample contains about 960,000 clones, 60% to 85% of which appear only once. Naive CD4+ cells were CD45RA-selected; the remaining cells were memory. General study results and limits: Between a handful of donors, naive CD4 clonotypes were shared at a level of approximately 5%. Non-shared clonotypes showed lower generation probabilities than clonotypes common to all four donors.

Germline CDR1 KGHSH, CDR2 LQKENI. This CDR3 comprises 11 residues. Trimming left V 3 bases short and J 7 bases short, with 4 bases between. This rearrangement joins TRBV18 to TRBJ2-1; D gene unclear. The receptor was isolated from a man aged 18-30 years in good health. Sequenced sample: memory CD4+ T cells sorted from blood. Subset in this sample: CD45RA-negative fraction. The CDR3 DNA reads as TGTGCCAGCTCACCTATGAATGAGCAGTTCTTC. Translation gives CASSPMNEQFF.